What follows are 32 T cell receptor beta chains derived from one specimen sequenced in a study of CD8 T cells in Susac syndrome. Random-hexamer reverse transcription was applied to about 0.5 to 1 ug RNA. TCRdb reprocessed the immunoSEQ multiplex PCR reads with MiXCR, giving one entry per CDR3 protein. The table lists 150,000 to 200,000 distinct CDR3 sequences, roughly 95% of them singletons. Sequenced sample: CD4+ T cells from PBMCs. All receptors come from a human donor with multiple sclerosis.

The V and J genes are TRBV30 and TRBJ2-2, with TRBD2 identical over 10 bases. Germline V CDR1 and CDR2: GTSNPN, SVGIG (reference sequence). The CDR3 consists of 17 residues. Trimming took 4 bases from V and 1 from J; bases not matched to a gene: 9. CDR3: CAWKIRTSGLNTGELFF. The CDR3 DNA sequence: TGTGCCTGGAAGATCCGGACTAGCGGTTTGAACACCGGGGAGCTGTTTTTT. Full variable domain (outside the CDR3, taken from reference TRBV30 and TRBJ2-2): SQTIHQWPATLVQPVGSPLSLECTVEGTSNPNLYWYRQAAGRGLQLLFYSVGIGQISSEVPQNLSASRPQDRQFILSSKKLLLSDSGFYLCAWKIRTSGLNTGELFFGEGSRLTVL.

Only one count was recorded for this clonotype. The chain is built from TRBV25-1 and TRBJ1-2; D possibly corresponds to TRBD1 (6 bases). Trimming took off 8 bases at V and 3 bases at J, with 13 bases between the two ends. Per the germline V gene, CDR1 is MGHDK and CDR2 is SYGVNS. The CDR3 totals 13 residues. The CDR3 sequence is CASRRGVDYGYTF. The CDR3 DNA reads TGTGCCAGCCGTAGGGGGGTGGACTATGGCTACACCTTC.

In its sample, this clonotype was seen a few times. The chain carries TRBV7-9 and TRBJ2-6, with unresolved D. Germline values: CDR1 SEHNR, CDR2 FQNEAQ (reference sequence). The CDR3 contains 15 residues. Trimming shortened V by 3 bases and J by 1 base, and 7 bases separated the two germline ends. The CDR3 DNA reads as TGTGCCAGCAGCTTGCGAGAGTCTGGGGCCAACGTCCTGACTTTC. Translating it yields CASSLRESGANVLTF.

V and J are TRBV11-1 and TRBJ2-4; TRBD1 is a possible D gene (5 bases). CDR3 size: 16 residues. CDR1 and CDR2 from the germline V gene are SGHAT and FQDESV (reference sequence). V shed 5 bases and J shed 0 bases, with 14 bases lying between them. DNA of the CDR3: TGTGCCAGCAGCCTTGCTAGGGGTCAAGCCAAAAACATTCAGTACTTC. Translated, it gives CASSLARGQAKNIQYF.

The rearrangement links TRBV9 to TRBJ2-5; 9 bases map to TRBD2. The CDR3 runs to 17 residues. Germline V gives CDR1 SGDLS, CDR2 YYNGEE. Losses at the gene ends were 3 bases for V and 4 bases for J; bases not matched to a gene: 13. The CDR3, as DNA: TGTGCCAGCAGCGACCCAATAGCGGGAGTATTTGGAGAGACCCAGTACTTC. Its protein is CASSDPIAGVFGETQYF.

The rearrangement uses TRBV29-1 and TRBJ2-6; D might be TRBD2 (6 bases). CDR3 size: 15 residues. V was cut by 5 bases and J by 4 bases, with 15 bases left in between. Germline loops: CDR1 SQVTM, CDR2 ANQGSEA. This CDR3 is CSVSGVGAGANVLTF. CDR3 coding DNA: TGCAGCGTTTCGGGGGTCGGGGCCGGGGCCAACGTCCTGACTTTC.

The gene calls are TRBV10-3 and TRBJ2-7; the D gene is possibly TRBD1 (6 bases). Germline V gives CDR1 ENHRY, CDR2 SYGVKD. V shed 4 bases and J shed 10 bases, with 14 bases lying between them. This CDR3 contains 12 residues. CDR3 bases: TGTGCCATCAGTGGCACAGGGAAACAACAGTACTTC. The encoded protein is CAISGTGKQQYF.

The rearrangement links TRBV5-4 to TRBJ2-3, with 11 nucleotides matching TRBD2. The CDR3 has 14 residues. J gave up 5 bases and V 4 bases, and 3 bases lay outside the gene matches. Germline assignment: CDR1 SGHNT and CDR2 YYREEE (reference sequence). CDR3 amino acids: CASSPLAGEDTQYF. The CDR3 nucleotides are TGTGCCAGCAGCCCACTAGCGGGAGAAGATACGCAGTATTTT.

This clonotype was seen a single time. The genes are TRBV27 and TRBJ2-7; D gene uncertain. Per the germline V gene, CDR1 is MNHEY and CDR2 is SMNVEV (reference sequence). V shed 5 bases and J shed 2 bases, with 10 bases lying between them. The CDR3 contains 13 residues. The CDR3 loop is CASSPAQAYEQYF. CDR3 DNA sequence: TGTGCCAGCAGTCCAGCGCAGGCCTACGAGCAGTACTTC.

This chain connects TRBV13 to TRBJ2-1; D is undetermined. Germline lookup yields CDR1 PRHDT and CDR2 FYEKMQ (reference sequence). The germline V and J ends were trimmed by 4 bases and 0 bases, with 22 bases remaining between them. The CDR3 has 19 residues. CDR3 DNA sequence: TGTGCCAGCAGCTACGACCTCCCAGGACGACCGAGCTCCTACAATGAGCAGTTCTTC. Its translation is CASSYDLPGRPSSYNEQFF.

The chain employs TRBV9 and TRBJ2-1; D uncertain. CDR1 and CDR2 from the germline V gene are SGDLS and YYNGEE. Trimming took 0 bases from V and 2 from J, leaving 9 bases between them. The CDR3 covers 15 residues. This CDR3 reads CASSVERITYNEQFF. CDR3 DNA sequence: TGTGCCAGCAGCGTAGAACGGATTACCTACAATGAGCAGTTCTTC.

The chain combines TRBV6-5 with TRBJ2-3; possibly TRBD2 for D (5 bases). This CDR3 region has 15 residues. Germline V CDR1 and CDR2: MNHEY, SVGAGI. The V end lost 7 bases, the J end lost 4 bases, and 18 bases lay between the germline ends. The CDR3 DNA reads as TGTGCCAGCACCCCGAGGGTCACGGGCGCAGATACGCAGTATTTT. It encodes CASTPRVTGADTQYF.

The chain links TRBV29-1 to TRBJ1-1; D not certain. The V gene lost 6 bases and the J gene lost 1 base, with 9 bases spanning the gap. The length of the CDR3 is 12 residues. The germline gives CDR1 SQVTM, CDR2 ANQGSEA. The CDR3 nucleotides read TGCAGCGTGGTTACACAGAACACTGAAGCTTTCTTT. Its translation: CSVVTQNTEAFF.

This clonotype has a single count. V gene TRBV28 combines with J gene TRBJ1-5; tentative D call: TRBD1 (6 bases). From germline, CDR1 is MDHEN and CDR2 SYDVKM. V gave up 2 bases and J gave up 7 bases, with 21 bases separating them. The CDR3 totals 17 residues. The CDR3 sequence is CASSLGLRGGAKQPQHF. The DNA for the CDR3 is TGTGCCAGCAGTTTAGGTCTAAGGGGGGGCGCGAAGCAGCCCCAGCATTTT.

The chain is built from TRBV30 and TRBJ2-1; 11 nucleotides line up with TRBD2. The CDR3 covers 15 residues. The germline V gene encodes CDR1 GTSNPN and CDR2 SVGIG (reference sequence). V gave up 3 bases and J gave up 4 bases; unmatched junction bases: 5. Written as DNA, the CDR3 is TGTGCCTGGAGCCCGACTAGCGGGGTATACAATGAGCAGTTCTTC. This translates into CAWSPTSGVYNEQFF.

The CDR3 nucleotides read TGTGCCACCGGGCCCGCGTTAGCGGGAGATGAGACCCAGTACTTC. It codes for CATGPALAGDETQYF. The gene calls are TRBV15 and TRBJ2-5; 9 positions agree with TRBD2. The J segment lost 5 bases and the V segment lost 8 bases, leaving 12 bases of the junction unmatched. The V gene's germline CDR1 is LNHNV and CDR2 YYDKDF (reference sequence). CDR3 length equals 15 residues.

As concerns this clonotype: Germline is not matched at one junction end, which may reflect a read error. In DNA form, the CDR3 reads TGTGCCATCAGGGAGTCCTACAATGAGCAGTTCTTC. This gives the protein CAIRESYNEQFF. This sequence joins TRBV10-3 and TRBJ2-1; D unresolved. CDR3 length: 12 residues. Germline assignment: CDR1 ENHRY and CDR2 SYGVKD.

This chain's CDR3 is CASSPTGTGHRGSYGYTF. CDR3 coding DNA: TGTGCCAGCAGCCCTACCGGGACAGGCCATAGGGGATCCTATGGCTACACCTTC. This chain joins TRBV5-4 and TRBJ1-2; 8 bases are shared with TRBD1. Trimming took 4 bases from V and 4 from J; bases not matched to a gene: 18. The CDR3 has 18 amino acids. Germline V gives CDR1 SGHNT, CDR2 YYREEE (reference sequence). Combining the CDR3 with reference TRBV5-4 and TRBJ1-2 gives the whole variable domain ETGVTQSPTHLIKTRGQQVTLRCSSQSGHNTVSWYQQALGQGPQFIFQYYREEENGRGNFPPRFSGLQFPNYSSELNVNALELDDSALYLCASSPTGTGHRGSYGYTFGSGTRLTVV.

V and J are TRBV2 and TRBJ2-6, with 7 bases that match TRBD1. The germline V gene encodes CDR1 SNHLY and CDR2 FYNNEI. V shed 8 bases and J 0 bases; nucleotides not matched to a gene: 7. The CDR3 totals 16 residues. The CDR3 DNA reads TGTGCCAGCTCTCGACAGGGAGCCTCTGGGGCCAACGTCCTGACTTTC. It is translated as CASSRQGASGANVLTF.

The chain uses TRBV29-1 and TRBJ2-7, with a possible D match to TRBD1 (5 bases). Trimming stripped 5 bases from V and 6 bases from J, with 17 bases between. Per germline, CDR1 SQVTM and CDR2 ANQGSEA. The CDR3 has 13 residues. For the CDR3, the DNA is TGCAGCGTTCGGGCGTCCAGGGTGGGCGAGCAGTACTTC. Protein product: CSVRASRVGEQYF.

This clonotype came up once. J is TRBJ1-1 and V is TRBV6-2 or TRBV6-3; no clear D. The V end was cut by 6 bases, the J end by 1 base, with 9 bases between. The CDR3 runs to 13 residues. From germline, CDR1 is MNHEY and CDR2 SVGEGT. The CDR3 loop is CASRPEGNTEAFF. The CDR3 DNA is TGTGCCAGCAGGCCTGAGGGGAACACTGAAGCTTTCTTT.

This clonotype has just one count. The V call is TRBV24-1, the J call TRBJ1-2, with TRBD1 identical over 7 bases. After removal of 11 bases from V and 8 bases from J, the junction contained 16 bases not matched to a gene. CDR1 and CDR2 from the germline V gene are KGHDR and SFDVKD. The CDR3 loop spans 14 amino acids. CDR3 sequence: CARIRTGETVGYTF. CDR3 sequence (DNA): TGTGCCAGGATACGGACAGGAGAGACGGTCGGCTACACCTTC.

The V and J genes are TRBV4-2 and TRBJ2-3; 8 bases line up with TRBD2. CDR3 length: 18 residues. Germline V gives CDR1 LGHNA, CDR2 YNFKEQ. V trimming: 0 bases; J trimming: 3 bases; junction bases outside the gene matches: 11. CDR3 protein: CASSQEGSGGPWTDTQYF. CDR3 sequence (DNA): TGTGCCAGCAGCCAAGAAGGGTCGGGAGGGCCCTGGACAGATACGCAGTATTTT.

The CDR3 DNA sequence: TGTGCCAGCAGTTTACTATCCGTCCTGACTTTC. It is translated as CASSLLSVLTF. This chain uses TRBV2 with TRBJ2-6, with unresolved D. With 5 bases removed from V and 12 bases from J, the gap between germline ends came to 8 bases. Germline loops: CDR1 SNHLY, CDR2 FYNNEI. The length of the CDR3 is 11 residues.

This chain links TRBV2 with TRBJ2-2; D unresolved. This CDR3 region has 15 residues. Trimming removed 4 bases from V and 0 bases from J, with 9 bases in between. Germline CDR1 reads SNHLY; CDR2 reads FYNNEI. The CDR3: CASSVLRTNTGELFF. The DNA of the CDR3 is TGTGCCAGCAGTGTTCTTCGCACGAACACCGGGGAGCTGTTTTTT.

The chain recombines TRBV19 with TRBJ1-1, with 7 bases lining up with TRBD1. The CDR3 extends over 16 amino acids. After removal of 7 bases from V and 2 bases from J, the junction contained 13 bases not matched to a gene. Per the germline V gene, CDR1 is LNHDA and CDR2 is SQIVND (reference sequence). DNA for the CDR3: TGTGCCAGTACCCTCGTTCGGGGGACAGCTAACACTGAAGCTTTCTTT. Encoded protein: CASTLVRGTANTEAFF.

This clonotype occurred once. This chain connects TRBV7-3 to TRBJ2-2; maybe TRBD2 (6 bases). V dropped 4 bases and J dropped 7 bases, with 16 bases sitting between them. The CDR3 has 15 amino acids. Per germline, CDR1 SGHTA and CDR2 FQGTGA. CDR3 amino acids: CASSSGGARGGELFF. As DNA, the CDR3 is TGTGCCAGCAGCTCCGGGGGAGCTCGGGGCGGGGAGCTGTTTTTT. The complete variable domain, with remaining parts taken from reference TRBV7-3 and TRBJ2-2, reads GAGVSQTPSNKVTEKGKYVELRCDPISGHTALYWYRQSLGQGPEFLIYFQGTGAADDSGLPNDRFFAVRPEGSVSTLKIQRTERGDSAVYLCASSSGGARGGELFFGEGSRLTVL.

This clonotype was seen only once. J is TRBJ2-1 and V is TRBV30, with 7 positions matching TRBD2. The germline gives CDR1 GTSNPN, CDR2 SVGIG (reference sequence). This CDR3 has 12 amino acids. V shed 3 bases, J shed 6 bases, and the junction held 2 bases outside the gene matches. The CDR3 loop reads CAWRTSSNEQFF. DNA for the CDR3: TGTGCCTGGAGGACTAGCAGCAATGAGCAGTTCTTC.

This chain connects TRBV6-2 or TRBV6-3 to TRBJ2-7; 7 bases map to TRBD1. J gave up 0 bases and V 5 bases, and 7 bases lay outside the gene matches. The CDR3 totals 15 residues. Germline assignment: CDR1 MNHEY and CDR2 SVGEGT. CDR3 amino acids: CASSNWTGGSYEQYF. The CDR3 DNA sequence: TGTGCCAGCAGTAATTGGACAGGCGGCTCCTACGAGCAGTACTTC.

The chain couples TRBV5-1 to TRBJ1-1, with TRBD1 as a possible D gene (5 bases). Trimming removed 2 bases at V and 11 bases at J, with 22 bases between. Per germline, CDR1 SGHRS and CDR2 YFSETQ. The CDR3 is 15 amino acids. The CDR3, as DNA: TGCGCCAGCAGCTTACCCGGGACTAATAACCGTGAGGCTTTCTTT. Its translation: CASSLPGTNNREAFF.

V gene TRBV4-1 combines with J gene TRBJ1-4; the D is unclear. Per germline, CDR1 MGHRA and CDR2 YSYEKL. V was trimmed by 4 bases and J by 5 bases, leaving 11 bases between them. The CDR3 extends over 14 amino acids. The CDR3: CASSLPAVNEKLFF. As DNA, the CDR3 is TGCGCCAGCAGCCTCCCGGCGGTGAATGAAAAACTGTTTTTT.

The rearrangement joins TRBV12-3 or TRBV12-4 to TRBJ2-3, with D possibly matching TRBD1 (5 bases). The CDR3 consists of 15 residues. Trimming removed 5 bases from V and 5 bases from J, with 17 bases in between. The CDR3 DNA is TGTGCCAGCAGTGGGCCAGCCCCCCAGGGAGATACGCAGTATTTT. This sequence encodes CASSGPAPQGDTQYF.